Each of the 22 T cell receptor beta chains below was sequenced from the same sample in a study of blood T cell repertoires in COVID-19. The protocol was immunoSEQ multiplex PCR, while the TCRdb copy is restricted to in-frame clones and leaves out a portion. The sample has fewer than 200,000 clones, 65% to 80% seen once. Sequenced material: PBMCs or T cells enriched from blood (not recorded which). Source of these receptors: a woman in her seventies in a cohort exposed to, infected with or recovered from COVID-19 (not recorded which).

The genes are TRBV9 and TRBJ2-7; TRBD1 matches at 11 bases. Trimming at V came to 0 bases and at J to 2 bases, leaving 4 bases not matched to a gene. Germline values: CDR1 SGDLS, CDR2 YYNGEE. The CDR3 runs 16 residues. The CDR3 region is CASSVAGTGGTYEQYF. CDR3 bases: TGTGCCAGCAGCGTAGCTGGGACAGGGGGTACCTACGAGCAGTACTTC.

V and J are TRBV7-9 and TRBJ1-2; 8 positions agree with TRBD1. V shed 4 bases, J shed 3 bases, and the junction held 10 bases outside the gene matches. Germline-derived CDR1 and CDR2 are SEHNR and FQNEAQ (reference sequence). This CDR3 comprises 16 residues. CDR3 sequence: CASSSTRWTGYYGYTF. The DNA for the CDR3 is TGTGCCAGCAGCTCAACGAGATGGACAGGGTACTATGGCTACACCTTC.

CDR3 residues: CASSIEGLAGGYNEQFF. In DNA, the CDR3 is TGTGCCAGTAGTATAGAGGGACTAGCGGGAGGATACAATGAGCAGTTCTTC. The gene calls are TRBV19 and TRBJ2-1, with 15 bases aligning to TRBD2. Germline loops: CDR1 LNHDA, CDR2 SQIVND (reference sequence). Trimming cost V 0 bases and J 4 bases; bases outside gene matches: 1. This CDR3 is 17 amino acids long.

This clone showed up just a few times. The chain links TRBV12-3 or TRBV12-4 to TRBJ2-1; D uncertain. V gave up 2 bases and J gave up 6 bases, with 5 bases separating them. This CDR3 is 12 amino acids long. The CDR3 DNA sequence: TGTGCCAGCAGTTTACTATTCAATGAGCAGTTCTTC. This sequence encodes CASSLLFNEQFF.

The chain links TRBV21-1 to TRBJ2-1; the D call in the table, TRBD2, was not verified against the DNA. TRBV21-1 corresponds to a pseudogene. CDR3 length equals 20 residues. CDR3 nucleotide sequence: TGTGCCAGCAGCCCGACACCGAGGGCTAGCGGGAGATACTCCTACAATGAGCAGTTCTTC. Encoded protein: CASSPTPRASGRYSYNEQFF.

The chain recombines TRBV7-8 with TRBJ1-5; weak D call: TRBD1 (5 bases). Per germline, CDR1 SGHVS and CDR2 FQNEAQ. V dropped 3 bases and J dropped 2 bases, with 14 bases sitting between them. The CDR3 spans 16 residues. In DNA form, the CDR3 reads TGTGCCAGCAGCTTGCAGGGTGGGGGGGGCAATCAGCCCCAGCATTTT. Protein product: CASSLQGGGGNQPQHF.

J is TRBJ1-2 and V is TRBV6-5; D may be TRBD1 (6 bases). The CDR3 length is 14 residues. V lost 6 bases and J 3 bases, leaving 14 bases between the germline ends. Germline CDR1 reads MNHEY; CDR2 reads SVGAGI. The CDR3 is CASSPRTVYYGYTF. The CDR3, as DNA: TGTGCCAGCAGCCCGCGGACAGTATACTATGGCTACACCTTC.

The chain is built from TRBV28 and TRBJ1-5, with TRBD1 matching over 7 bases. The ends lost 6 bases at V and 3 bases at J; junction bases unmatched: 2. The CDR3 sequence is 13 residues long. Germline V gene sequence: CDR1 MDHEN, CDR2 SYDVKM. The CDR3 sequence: CASRQGFNQPQHF. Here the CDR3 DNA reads TGTGCCAGCAGACAGGGGTTCAATCAGCCCCAGCATTTT.

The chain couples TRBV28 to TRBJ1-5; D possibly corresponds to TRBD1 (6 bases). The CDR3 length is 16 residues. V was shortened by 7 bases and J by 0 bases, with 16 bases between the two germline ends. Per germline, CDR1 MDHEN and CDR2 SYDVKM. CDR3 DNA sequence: TGTGCCAGCAAGACCCAGGGGCCCTATAGCAATCAGCCCCAGCATTTT. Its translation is CASKTQGPYSNQPQHF.

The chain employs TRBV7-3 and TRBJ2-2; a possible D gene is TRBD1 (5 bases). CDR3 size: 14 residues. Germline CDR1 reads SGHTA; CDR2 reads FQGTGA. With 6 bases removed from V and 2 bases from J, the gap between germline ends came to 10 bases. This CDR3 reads CASSPGHNTGELFF. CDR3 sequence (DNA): TGTGCCAGCAGTCCCGGACACAACACCGGGGAGCTGTTTTTT.

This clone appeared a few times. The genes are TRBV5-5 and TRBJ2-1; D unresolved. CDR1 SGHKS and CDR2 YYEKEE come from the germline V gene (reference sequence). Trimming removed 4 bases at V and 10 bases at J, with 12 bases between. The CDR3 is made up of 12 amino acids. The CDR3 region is CASSLYVGEQFF. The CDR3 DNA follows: TGTGCCAGCAGCCTTTACGTCGGGGAGCAGTTCTTC.

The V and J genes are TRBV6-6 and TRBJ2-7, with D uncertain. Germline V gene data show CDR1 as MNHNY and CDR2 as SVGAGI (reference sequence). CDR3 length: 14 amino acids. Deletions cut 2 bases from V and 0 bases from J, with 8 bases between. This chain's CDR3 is CASSYPESSYEQYF. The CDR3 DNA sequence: TGTGCCAGCAGTTACCCGGAGAGCTCCTACGAGCAGTACTTC.

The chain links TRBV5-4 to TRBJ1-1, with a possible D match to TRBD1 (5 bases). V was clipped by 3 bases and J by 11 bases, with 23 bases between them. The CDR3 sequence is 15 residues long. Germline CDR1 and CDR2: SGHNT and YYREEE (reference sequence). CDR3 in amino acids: CASSSEPGTEGGAFF. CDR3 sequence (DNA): TGTGCCAGCAGCTCAGAACCCGGGACCGAGGGAGGGGCTTTCTTT.

The CDR3 reads CASSLVFLAVQETQYF. CDR3 coding DNA: TGTGCCAGCAGCTTAGTCTTCTTGGCAGTCCAAGAGACCCAGTACTTC. The rearrangement joins TRBV7-2 to TRBJ2-5, with D unresolved. Trimming removed 1 base from V and 1 base from J, with 13 bases in between. Germline V gene sequence: CDR1 SGHTA, CDR2 FQGNSA. The length of the CDR3 is 16 residues.

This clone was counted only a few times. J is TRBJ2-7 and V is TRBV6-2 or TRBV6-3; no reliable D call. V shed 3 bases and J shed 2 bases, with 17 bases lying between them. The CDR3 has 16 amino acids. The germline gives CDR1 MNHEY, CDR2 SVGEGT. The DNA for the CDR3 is TGTGCCAGCAGTTATTTCCGGTTGCCGATTCCCTACGAGCAGTACTTC. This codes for CASSYFRLPIPYEQYF.

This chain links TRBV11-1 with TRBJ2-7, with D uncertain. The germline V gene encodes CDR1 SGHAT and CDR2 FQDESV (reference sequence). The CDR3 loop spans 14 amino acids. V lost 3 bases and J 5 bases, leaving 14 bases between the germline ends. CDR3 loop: CASSFPMRSHEQYF. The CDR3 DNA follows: TGTGCCAGCAGCTTCCCGATGAGAAGCCACGAGCAGTACTTC.

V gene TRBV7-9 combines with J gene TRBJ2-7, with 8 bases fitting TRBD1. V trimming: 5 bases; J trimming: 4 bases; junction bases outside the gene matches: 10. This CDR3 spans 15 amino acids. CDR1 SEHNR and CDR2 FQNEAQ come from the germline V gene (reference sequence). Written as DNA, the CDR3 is TGTGCCAGCAGCCCAGGGGGCAGGGGGAGGTACGAGCAGTACTTC. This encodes CASSPGGRGRYEQYF.

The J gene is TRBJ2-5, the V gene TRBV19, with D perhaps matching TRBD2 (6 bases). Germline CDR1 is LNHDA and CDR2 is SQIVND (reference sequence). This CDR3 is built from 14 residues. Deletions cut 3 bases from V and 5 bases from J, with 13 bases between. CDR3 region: CASSMGTRGETQYF. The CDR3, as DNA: TGTGCCAGTAGTATGGGGACCCGGGGGGAGACCCAGTACTTC.

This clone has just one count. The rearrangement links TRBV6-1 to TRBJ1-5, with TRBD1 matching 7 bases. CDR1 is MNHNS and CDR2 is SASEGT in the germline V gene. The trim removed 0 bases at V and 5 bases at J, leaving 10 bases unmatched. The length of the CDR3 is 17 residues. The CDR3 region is CASSEARKGQHYQPQHF. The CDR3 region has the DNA TGTGCCAGCAGTGAAGCGAGAAAGGGACAGCACTATCAGCCCCAGCATTTT.

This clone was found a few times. The CDR3 nucleotides read TGTGCCAGCAGTCCCGGTAGCGGGACCTACAATGAGCAGTTCTTC. Translation: CASSPGSGTYNEQFF. The chain employs TRBV11-3 and TRBJ2-1; 8 bases map to TRBD2. Germline CDR1 is SGHNT and CDR2 is YENEEA. Trimming at V came to 6 bases and at J to 2 bases, leaving 6 bases not matched to a gene. This CDR3 is 15 amino acids long. Together with reference TRBV11-3 and TRBJ2-1, the CDR3 gives the full variable domain: EAGVVQSPRYKIIEKKQPVAFWCNPISGHNTLYWYLQNLGQGPELLIRYENEEAVDDSQLPKDRFSAERLKGVDSTLKIQPAELGDSAVYLCASSPGSGTYNEQFFGPGTRLTVL.

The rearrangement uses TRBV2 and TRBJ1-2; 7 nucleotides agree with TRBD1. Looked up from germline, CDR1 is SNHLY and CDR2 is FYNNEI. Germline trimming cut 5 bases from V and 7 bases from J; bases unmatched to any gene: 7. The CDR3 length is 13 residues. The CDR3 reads CASSPGTATGYTF. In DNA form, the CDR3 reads TGTGCCAGCAGTCCAGGGACAGCCACTGGCTACACCTTC.

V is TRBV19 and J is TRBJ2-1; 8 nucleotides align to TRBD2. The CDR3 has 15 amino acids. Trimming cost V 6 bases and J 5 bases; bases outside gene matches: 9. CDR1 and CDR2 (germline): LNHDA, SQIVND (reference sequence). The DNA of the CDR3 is TGTGCCAGTAGAGTGTCGGGAGGGCCCCACAATGAGCAGTTCTTC. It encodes CASRVSGGPHNEQFF. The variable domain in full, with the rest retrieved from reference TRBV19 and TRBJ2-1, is DGGITQSPKYLFRKEGQNVTLSCEQNLNHDAMYWYRQDPGQGLRLIYYSQIVNDFQKGDIAEGYSVSREKKESFPLTVTSAQKNPTAFYLCASRVSGGPHNEQFFGPGTRLTVL.